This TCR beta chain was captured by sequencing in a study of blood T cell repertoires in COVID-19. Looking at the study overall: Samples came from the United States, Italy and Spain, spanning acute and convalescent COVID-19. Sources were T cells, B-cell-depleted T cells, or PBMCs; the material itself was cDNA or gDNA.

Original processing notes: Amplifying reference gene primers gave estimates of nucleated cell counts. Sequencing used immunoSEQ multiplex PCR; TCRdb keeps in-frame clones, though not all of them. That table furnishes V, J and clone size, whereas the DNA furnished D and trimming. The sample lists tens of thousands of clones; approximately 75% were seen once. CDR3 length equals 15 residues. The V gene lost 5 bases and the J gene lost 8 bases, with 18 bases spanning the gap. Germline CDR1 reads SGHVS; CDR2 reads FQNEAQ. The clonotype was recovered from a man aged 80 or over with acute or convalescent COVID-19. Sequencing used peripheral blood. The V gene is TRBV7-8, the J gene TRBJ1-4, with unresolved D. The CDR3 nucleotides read TGTGCCAGCAGCCCCGGAGGTGCCCTTAGGGAAAAACTGTTTTTT. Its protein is CASSPGGALREKLFF.